This is a list of T cell receptor beta chains from one sample in a study of shared clonotypes between healthy human individuals. The repertoire was sequenced with immunoSEQ multiplex PCR; TCRdb's copy has only in-frame clones and lacks some. The sample lists about 1 million clones; approximately 78% were seen once. The sequencing input was memory CD4+ T cells from PBMCs. These TCRs come from a man aged 18 to 30 in good health. Some clones in this sample may be carry-over from other donors' samples. Each CDR3 is given with its conserved first and last residue. The D gene is left open where the match is weak. The size field is filled for only some rows; it gives once, few, many or a size class.

J gene,D gene,V gene,clone size,CDR3 DNA,CDR3 protein
TRBJ2-3,.,TRBV10-3,.,TGTGCCATCATCGCAGATACGCAGTATTTT,CAIIADTQYF
TRBJ2-5,.,TRBV5-1,few,TGCGCCAGCAGCCCCCGATCCCCGCGAGAGACCCAGTACTTC,CASSPRSPRETQYF
TRBJ1-1,.,TRBV29-1,few,TGCAGCGGTGCCCTCAGGGGCAACACTGAAGCTTTCTTT,CSGALRGNTEAFF
TRBJ1-2,.,TRBV28,.,TGTGCCAGCACTACGGGATACTATGGCTACACCTTC,CASTTGYYGYTF
TRBJ1-2,.,TRBV18,.,TGTGCCAGCTCATCCGGGGGGGACTATGGCTACACCTTC,CASSSGGDYGYTF
TRBJ1-1,.,TRBV19,many,TGTGCCAGTAGTATCATCCAGGGAGGGGCTGAAGCTTTCTTT,CASSIIQGGAEAFF
TRBJ1-5,.,TRBV19,.,TGTGCCAGTAGTATCTACCGGGACTCAAGCAATCAGCCCCAGCATTTT,CASSIYRDSSNQPQHF
TRBJ2-1,TRBD2,TRBV7-2,.,TGTGCCAGCAGCTCGGGCGGGAGAGGTGGGGGTGAGCAGTTCTTC,CASSSGGRGGGEQFF
TRBJ2-3,.,TRBV5-1,.,TGCGCCAGCAGCTTGGCAGTTGGACTGAGCACAGATACGCAGTATTTT,CASSLAVGLSTDTQYF
TRBJ1-2,.,TRBV27,.,TGTGCCAGCAGTCCTGCGGGGGGTGGTGGCTACACCTTC,CASSPAGGGGYTF
TRBJ2-3,.,TRBV19,.,TGTGCCAGTAGTATAAGTCCAGGGACCACAGATACGCAGTATTTT,CASSISPGTTDTQYF
TRBJ2-1,.,TRBV5-6,.,TGTGCCAGCAGCTTGGTTTCGGGATACATCTATGAGCAGTTCTTC,CASSLVSGYIYEQFF
TRBJ2-7,.,TRBV30,.,TGTGCCTGGAGTGTAGGGCGGAGGACCTACGAGCAGTACTTC,CAWSVGRRTYEQYF
TRBJ2-5,.,TRBV7-9,.,TGTGCCAGCAGCTTAGTTGGGGCAGAGACCCAGTACTTC,CASSLVGAETQYF
TRBJ1-4,.,TRBV5-1,.,TGCGCCAGCAGCCCGGGACTACACGTAACGCCTAATGAAAAACTGTTTTTT,CASSPGLHVTPNEKLFF
TRBJ2-3,.,TRBV15,.,TGTGCCACCAGCCCGCTGGGGGGCCCGGCAGATACGCAGTATTTT,CATSPLGGPADTQYF
TRBJ1-2,.,TRBV7-2,.,TGTGCCAGCAGCTTAGTCGGGACATACTATGGCTACACCTTC,CASSLVGTYYGYTF
TRBJ2-3,TRBD2,TRBV5-8,few,TGTGCCAGCAGCTTGGCTTACGGGACTAGCGGCACAGATACGCAGTATTTT,CASSLAYGTSGTDTQYF
TRBJ1-1,TRBD1,TRBV6-5,.,TGTGCCAGCAAAGGAGGGACAGAACGTCTTGCGGCTTTCTTT,CASKGGTERLAAFF
TRBJ2-7,.,TRBV28,.,TGTGCCAGCAGTTTAGACGGCCCCTCGCCCGAGCAGTACTTC,CASSLDGPSPEQYF
TRBJ2-7,.,TRBV4-1,.,TGCGCCAGCAGCCAAGATGATACGGCAACCTACGAGCAGTACTTC,CASSQDDTATYEQYF
TRBJ2-5,TRBD1,TRBV18,.,TGTGCCAGCTCACCACCTTTAACCTCTGTAGGGGGCGAGACCCAGTACTTC,CASSPPLTSVGGETQYF
TRBJ1-5,.,TRBV19,.,TGTGCCAGTAGTATAAGGGGTACGGATAGCAATCAGCCCCAGCATTTT,CASSIRGTDSNQPQHF
TRBJ2-1,TRBD2,TRBV5-6,.,TGTGCCAGCAGCAGCAGCGGGGTCTCCTACAATGAGCAGTTCTTC,CASSSSGVSYNEQFF
TRBJ1-1,.,TRBV18,.,TGTGCCAGCTCACCACCGTCAGCAGTGAACACTGAAGCTTTCTTT,CASSPPSAVNTEAFF
TRBJ2-6,.,TRBV18,once,TGTGCCAGCTCACCCGCGAGCTCTGGGGCCAACGTCCTGACTTTC,CASSPASSGANVLTF
TRBJ2-2,.,TRBV7-9,few,TGTGCCAGCAGCTTGAACAGGGACACCGGGGAGCTGTTTTTT,CASSLNRDTGELFF
TRBJ1-1,TRBD1,TRBV30,few,TGTGCCTGGACCTCGGGGACAGGACTCGAAGCTTTCTTT,CAWTSGTGLEAFF
TRBJ2-2,TRBD2,TRBV7-3,once,TGTGCCAGCAGCTTAACCCGGGCGGGAGGGAGGACCGGGGAGCTGTTTTTT,CASSLTRAGGRTGELFF
TRBJ2-1,.,TRBV11-2,.,TGTGCCAGCGGGGAAGACAGAAACAATGAGCAGTTCTTC,CASGEDRNNEQFF
TRBJ2-1,TRBD1,TRBV11-3,.,TGTGCCAGCAGCTACACAGGGGATGAGCAGTTCTTC,CASSYTGDEQFF
TRBJ2-1,TRBD2,TRBV7-3,.,TGTGCCAGCAGCCGGACTAGCTCCAACAATGAGCAGTTCTTC,CASSRTSSNNEQFF
TRBJ2-5,TRBD2,TRBV28,few,TGTGCCAGCAGTCCCAACTCCCTAGGACTAGCGGAGTACCAAGAGACCCAGTACTTC,CASSPNSLGLAEYQETQYF
TRBJ2-1,.,TRBV7-7,.,TGTGCCAGCAGCTCAGGGGGGAGGCAGTTCTTC,CASSSGGRQFF
TRBJ2-5,.,TRBV6-5,.,TGTGCCAGCAGTTGGACCTTTAGGGGTCTCATCGAGACCCAGTACTTC,CASSWTFRGLIETQYF
TRBJ2-3,TRBD2,TRBV29-1,few,TGCAGCGTTGAAGATCAAGGCACGATACTAGCGCCCTTCACAGATACGCAGTATTTT,CSVEDQGTILAPFTDTQYF
TRBJ2-1,TRBD2,TRBV29-1,.,TGCAGCGTGACTAGCGGACACTCCTACAATGAGCAGTTCTTC,CSVTSGHSYNEQFF
TRBJ2-2,.,TRBV11-2,.,TGTGCCAGCAGCTTACCAAACTTAAACACCGGGGAGCTGTTTTTT,CASSLPNLNTGELFF
TRBJ1-1,TRBD1,TRBV5-1,.,TGCGCCAGCAGCCAATGGACAGGCACGGTGGTGACTGAAGCTTTCTTT,CASSQWTGTVVTEAFF
TRBJ2-1,.,TRBV10-3,.,TGTGCCACCCTCGGGACAACCCATTACAATGAGCAGTTCTTC,CATLGTTHYNEQFF
TRBJ2-1,.,TRBV6-5,few,TGTGCCAGCAGTTACTCGTCGGGCTCCAATGAGCAGTTCTTC,CASSYSSGSNEQFF
TRBJ1-2,.,TRBV28,.,TGTGCCAGCAGTCTAACCGGGGCCCCATATGGCTACACCTTC,CASSLTGAPYGYTF
TRBJ1-2,.,TRBV9,.,TGTGCCAGCAGCCACCGCGGGCAGGGAGACTATGGCTACACCTTC,CASSHRGQGDYGYTF